This TCR beta chain was documented in a study of T cell responses to AZD1222 COVID-19 vaccine. Study outcomes and limitations: Clonal diversity may have been underestimated, and the donors were mostly white British, with more females than males.

V lost 4 bases and J lost 5, with 9 bases in between. The CDR3 runs 13 residues. Libraries were prepared by immunoSEQ multiplex PCR; TCRdb keeps only in-frame clonotypes and omits some of them. The repertoire holds around 150,000 clones, with just over 90% as singletons. A word on this clone: Its antigen is still unknown.

The TCR sequence derives from an adult who received the AZD1222 COVID-19 vaccine. The chain uses TRBV12-3 or TRBV12-4 and TRBJ1-5; possibly TRBD1 for D (5 bases). The sample consisted of peripheral blood, taken 28 days after the second AZD1222 dose. CDR3 coding DNA: TGTGCCAGCAGTTGGGACGGGGATCAGCCCCAGCATTTT. Its protein is CASSWDGDQPQHF.